The 31 T cell receptor beta chains below were found in one sample sequenced in a study of T-cell reconstitution after alpha-beta-depleted transplantation in children. The library targeted TCRbeta and was prepared with unique molecular identifiers. TCRdb ran MiXCR on the PCR reads and lists one entry per CDR3 protein. Of more than 450,000 distinct CDR3 sequences in the sample, about 18% were seen once. The sample was PBMCs from the stem cell graft donor, taken from the stem cell graft. The receptors were gathered from a human donor who donated a stem cell graft to a child with acute lymphoblastic leukemia.

In its sample, this clonotype was seen a few times. The J gene is TRBJ2-7, the V gene TRBV4-1, with TRBD1 identical over 10 bases. Per germline, CDR1 MGHRA and CDR2 YSYEKL. This CDR3 contains 15 residues. The J segment lost 5 bases and the V segment lost 4 bases, leaving 8 bases of the junction unmatched. CDR3 nucleotide sequence: TGCGCCAGCAGCCCCCTGGGACAGGGGATTGACGAGCAGTACTTC. Its protein is CASSPLGQGIDEQYF.

The chain links TRBV4-2 to TRBJ1-3; weak D call: TRBD1 (5 bases). The CDR3 sequence is 15 residues long. CDR1 LGHNA and CDR2 YNFKEQ come from the germline V gene. V was pared by 3 bases and J by 2 bases, with 11 bases between. For the CDR3, the DNA is TGTGCCAGCAGCCAGGTGGTGACAGCTGGAAACACCATATATTTT. Amino acids: CASSQVVTAGNTIYF.

The rearrangement joins TRBV27 to TRBJ2-5; D is tentatively TRBD1 or TRBD2 (5 bases each). The CDR3 length is 15 residues. Germline CDR1 reads MNHEY; CDR2 reads SMNVEV (reference sequence). The ends were cut back, 5 bases at V and 1 base at J, with 14 bases in the middle. The CDR3 sequence: CASSLWTGPQETQYF. The CDR3 DNA is TGTGCCAGCAGTCTATGGACGGGGCCCCAAGAGACCCAGTACTTC.

A few counts support this clonotype. This sequence joins TRBV29-1 and TRBJ2-3; 9 bases line up with TRBD2. The CDR3 is 14 amino acids. The V gene end was trimmed by 4 bases and the J gene end by 1 base; junction bases not matched to a gene: 3. CDR1 is SQVTM and CDR2 is ANQGSEA in the germline V gene. Here the CDR3 DNA reads TGCAGCGTTGCGGGCGGGAGGGGCACAGATACGCAGTATTTT. It yields the protein CSVAGGRGTDTQYF.

This clonotype has more than one count but fewer than ten. The V and J genes are TRBV5-1 and TRBJ1-4; a possible D gene is TRBD1 (5 bases). The CDR3 is 15 residues long. Germline-derived CDR1 and CDR2 are SGHRS and YFSETQ. V was pared by 3 bases and J by 5 bases, with 14 bases between. The CDR3 reads CASSSPGAGNEKLFF. CDR3 nucleotide sequence: TGCGCCAGCAGCTCTCCCGGGGCAGGGAATGAAAAACTGTTTTTT. Supplemented by reference TRBV5-1 and TRBJ1-4, the full variable domain reads KAGVTQTPRYLIKTRGQQVTLSCSPISGHRSVSWYQQTPGQGLQFLFEYFSETQRNKGNFPGRFSGRQFSNSRSEMNVSTLELGDSALYLCASSSPGAGNEKLFFGSGTQLSVL.

This clonotype was counted only a few times. The chain links TRBV27 to TRBJ1-1; the D gene is possibly TRBD1 (6 bases). CDR3 length: 16 residues. V was clipped by 2 bases and J by 5 bases, with 18 bases between them. The germline gives CDR1 MNHEY, CDR2 SMNVEV (reference sequence). CDR3 in amino acids: CASSLARGGGRTEAFF. The CDR3 bases are TGTGCCAGCAGTTTAGCCCGAGGGGGGGGCAGAACTGAAGCTTTCTTT.

The sample holds a few counts of this clonotype. The chain employs TRBV7-9 and TRBJ1-2; the D is unclear. V gave up 5 bases and J gave up 4 bases, with 14 bases separating them. CDR1 SEHNR and CDR2 FQNEAQ come from the germline V gene (reference sequence). The CDR3 is 14 residues long. The CDR3 sequence is CASSPEWEGYGYTF. The CDR3 region has the DNA TGTGCCAGCAGCCCAGAATGGGAGGGCTATGGCTACACCTTC.

This clonotype was counted between two and nine times. The chain uses TRBV29-1 and TRBJ2-1, with 12 bases aligning to TRBD2. Germline CDR1 reads SQVTM; CDR2 reads ANQGSEA. The CDR3 extends over 15 amino acids. V trimming: 4 bases; J trimming: 10 bases; junction bases outside the gene matches: 11. CDR3 bases: TGCAGCGTTGGTAGCCCCTTCGGACTAGCGGGAGAGCAGTTCTTC. This encodes CSVGSPFGLAGEQFF.

This clonotype appeared a few times. The V gene is TRBV12-3 or TRBV12-4, the J gene TRBJ2-3; a weak D match, TRBD2 (6 bases). V shed 5 bases and J shed 3 bases, with 12 bases lying between them. The CDR3 length is 14 residues. CDR3 in amino acids: CASSPGVGTDTQYF. CDR3 coding DNA: TGTGCCAGCAGTCCGGGGGTCGGGACAGATACGCAGTATTTT.

The V gene is TRBV5-1, the J gene TRBJ1-2; 10 nucleotides agree with TRBD1. Germline trimming cut 0 bases from V and 8 bases from J; bases unmatched to any gene: 10. Germline assignment: CDR1 SGHRS and CDR2 YFSETQ. The CDR3 has 16 amino acids. CDR3 DNA sequence: TGCGCCAGCAGCTTGGGGGGGACAGGGGCCCCCCAGGGCTACACCTTC. It specifies CASSLGGTGAPQGYTF.

The J gene is TRBJ2-1, the V gene TRBV29-1, with 10 bases lining up with TRBD1. Germline assignment: CDR1 SQVTM and CDR2 ANQGSEA. V lost 6 bases and J lost 1; bases outside the gene matches: 9. This CDR3 has 16 amino acids. This CDR3 reads CSVASGTGVSYNEQFF. The CDR3 DNA is TGCAGCGTCGCTTCCGGGACAGGGGTGTCCTACAATGAGCAGTTCTTC.

The chain joins TRBV15 to TRBJ2-5; D remains unclear. CDR3 length: 16 residues. The V gene's germline CDR1 is LNHNV and CDR2 YYDKDF (reference sequence). V gave up 3 bases and J gave up 1 base, with 15 bases separating them. The CDR3 DNA reads as TGTGCCACCAGCAGCCGACCTAGAGGTTCCCAAGAGACCCAGTACTTC. Translating gives CATSSRPRGSQETQYF.

This clonotype has just a few counts. The V and J genes are TRBV9 and TRBJ2-6; D possibly corresponds to TRBD1 (6 bases). V was cut by 1 base and J by 0 bases, with 8 bases left in between. The CDR3 is 16 residues long. Germline V gene data show CDR1 as SGDLS and CDR2 as YYNGEE. The DNA for the CDR3 is TGTGCCAGCAGCGTAATGGACAGCTCTGGGGCCAACGTCCTGACTTTC. Protein product: CASSVMDSSGANVLTF.

The rearrangement uses TRBV20-1 and TRBJ2-1; a possible D gene is TRBD2 (5 bases). Trimming left V 6 bases short and J 1 base short, with 13 bases between. The CDR3 extends over 14 amino acids. Germline V lookup: CDR1 DFQATT, CDR2 SNEGSKA (reference sequence). The CDR3 sequence is CSASGLSSYNEQFF. As DNA, the CDR3 is TGCAGTGCCAGTGGACTCTCTTCCTACAATGAGCAGTTCTTC.

The chain couples TRBV5-1 to TRBJ2-4; TRBD1 matches at 9 bases. V lost 6 bases, J lost 6 bases, and 7 bases stayed unmatched. Germline V gene sequence: CDR1 SGHRS, CDR2 YFSETQ. There are 14 residues in the CDR3. The CDR3 DNA reads as TGCGCCAGCACGCCGGGACAGGGTGGAAACATTCAGTACTTC. Translating gives CASTPGQGGNIQYF.

In this sample, this clonotype turned up a few times. The rearrangement joins TRBV5-8 to TRBJ2-1; D possibly corresponds to TRBD2 (6 bases). In germline, CDR1 is SGHTS, CDR2 YDEGEE. V was pared by 4 bases and J by 9 bases, with 17 bases between. The CDR3 has 14 amino acids. In DNA form, the CDR3 reads TGTGCCAGCAGCCGCTTCGGGCGGGGTGGTGAGCAGTTCTTC. Amino acids: CASSRFGRGGEQFF.

This clonotype was counted once. The chain links TRBV7-3 to TRBJ2-7; D uncertain. Looked up from germline, CDR1 is SGHTA and CDR2 is FQGTGA. V was trimmed by 0 bases and J by 4 bases, leaving 10 bases between them. This CDR3 is 14 amino acids long. The CDR3 loop is CASSLTGEGYEQYF. The CDR3 bases are TGTGCCAGCAGCTTAACGGGCGAAGGGTACGAGCAGTACTTC.

This clonotype occurred many times. This chain uses TRBV7-2 with TRBJ2-5; 9 bases match TRBD2. The V segment lost 1 base and the J segment 5 bases; nucleotides outside the gene matches: 8. The germline CDR1 and CDR2 sequences are SGHTA and FQGNSA. The CDR3 contains 16 residues. This CDR3 reads CASSLGLAGESETQYF. CDR3 DNA sequence: TGTGCCAGCAGCTTAGGATTAGCGGGAGAATCGGAGACCCAGTACTTC.

The rearrangement links TRBV15 to TRBJ1-1; D gene uncertain. The length of the CDR3 is 13 residues. V gave up 3 bases and J gave up 1 base, with 6 bases separating them. Germline V gene data show CDR1 as LNHNV and CDR2 as YYDKDF (reference sequence). The CDR3 coding sequence is TGTGCCACCAGCAGGGCGGAGAACACTGAAGCTTTCTTT. Protein sequence: CATSRAENTEAFF.

The rearrangement uses TRBV10-3 and TRBJ2-5; 9 nucleotides match TRBD1. The germline CDR1 and CDR2 sequences are ENHRY and SYGVKD. The CDR3 has 15 amino acids. V lost 4 bases to trimming and J lost 4 bases; unmatched junction nucleotides: 7. The CDR3: CAISVLQGARETQYF. CDR3 sequence (DNA): TGTGCCATCAGTGTTTTACAGGGGGCTAGAGAGACCCAGTACTTC.

The sample holds a few counts of this clonotype. V is TRBV20-1 and J is TRBJ2-1, with D unresolved. The ends were cut back, 6 bases at V and 3 bases at J, with 15 bases in the middle. Germline lookup yields CDR1 DFQATT and CDR2 SNEGSKA (reference sequence). CDR3 length: 14 amino acids. CDR3 coding DNA: TGCAGTGCCAGTACAGTATCGAACTACAATGAGCAGTTCTTC. Its protein product is CSASTVSNYNEQFF.

In its sample, this clonotype was seen a few times. This chain connects TRBV6-1 to TRBJ1-3; D unclear. The CDR3 runs 15 residues. In germline, CDR1 is MNHNS, CDR2 SASEGT. The V and J ends lost 5 bases and 0 bases respectively, with 11 bases between them. Here the CDR3 DNA reads TGTGCCAGCAGTCCATCTTTCGCCTCTGGAAACACCATATATTTT. It yields the protein CASSPSFASGNTIYF.

This clonotype has more than one count but fewer than ten. The chain carries TRBV5-1 and TRBJ2-3; TRBD2 matches at 11 bases. The CDR3 has 17 residues. V trimming: 1 base; J trimming: 0 bases; junction bases outside the gene matches: 4. Germline CDR1 and CDR2: SGHRS and YFSETQ. The CDR3 is CASSLTSGSGSTDTQYF. The DNA for the CDR3 is TGCGCCAGCAGCTTGACTAGCGGGAGCGGAAGCACAGATACGCAGTATTTT.

The chain employs TRBV9 and TRBJ2-3, with a weak D call TRBD2 (6 bases). The ends were cut back, 0 bases at V and 4 bases at J, with 9 bases in the middle. From germline, CDR1 is SGDLS and CDR2 YYNGEE. The CDR3 sequence is 14 residues long. CDR3 in amino acids: CASSVVGGSDTQYF. The CDR3 DNA reads TGTGCCAGCAGCGTAGTGGGAGGATCAGATACGCAGTATTTT.

The table lists this clonotype with a few counts. This sequence joins TRBV29-1 and TRBJ2-7; D gene uncertain. The CDR3 consists of 11 residues. Between the trimmed V and J ends, which lost 7 bases and 3 bases, there was a span of 10 bases. CDR1 and CDR2 from the germline V gene are SQVTM and ANQGSEA. In DNA form, the CDR3 reads TGCAGCGCCTCGACGGTCTACGAGCAGTACTTC. Translated: CSASTVYEQYF.

This clonotype was counted only a few times. The chain's CDR3 is CASSLYEGLAGPMNEQFF. DNA for the CDR3: TGTGCCAGCAGTCTCTACGAGGGACTAGCGGGACCCATGAATGAGCAGTTCTTC. The V gene is TRBV27, the J gene TRBJ2-1; 13 bases align to TRBD2. J gave up 7 bases and V 5 bases, and 14 bases lay outside the gene matches. Germline V gene data show CDR1 as MNHEY and CDR2 as SMNVEV (reference sequence). CDR3 length: 18 residues.

This clonotype was found once. The germline gene is not matched at one end of the junction; a read error may be the cause. V gene TRBV7-3 combines with J gene TRBJ2-1; D ambiguous. The CDR3 runs to 12 residues. CDR1 and CDR2 (germline): SGHTA, FQGTGA. CDR3 DNA sequence: TGTGGCAGCAGCTTAAATTCGGATGAGCAGTTCTTC. Amino acids: CGSSLNSDEQFF.

The J gene is TRBJ2-2, the V gene TRBV5-1, with a tentative D call TRBD2 (5 bases). This CDR3 region has 15 residues. Trimming left V 1 base short and J 3 bases short, with 10 bases between. CDR1 is SGHRS, CDR2 YFSETQ, per germline. The CDR3 spells CASSLRPGDTGELFF. DNA for the CDR3: TGCGCCAGCAGCTTGCGGCCCGGGGACACCGGGGAGCTGTTTTTT. The variable domain in full, completed from reference TRBV5-1 and TRBJ2-2, reads KAGVTQTPRYLIKTRGQQVTLSCSPISGHRSVSWYQQTPGQGLQFLFEYFSETQRNKGNFPGRFSGRQFSNSRSEMNVSTLELGDSALYLCASSLRPGDTGELFFGEGSRLTVL.

The V gene is TRBV5-6, the J gene TRBJ2-5; 12 bases are a match to TRBD2. There are 20 residues in the CDR3. With 3 bases clipped from V and 5 bases from J, the junction kept 20 bases outside the gene matches. CDR1 SGHDT and CDR2 YYEEEE come from the germline V gene. In nucleotides, the CDR3 is TGTGCCAGCAGCTCCCCCACTATGACTAGCGGGAGTAATAGCAGGGAGACCCAGTACTTC. Translating gives CASSSPTMTSGSNSRETQYF. Full variable domain (rest looked up from reference TRBV5-6 and TRBJ2-5): DAGVTQSPTHLIKTRGQQVTLRCSPKSGHDTVSWYQQALGQGPQFIFQYYEEEERQRGNFPDRFSGHQFPNYSSELNVNALLLGDSALYLCASSSPTMTSGSNSRETQYFGPGTRLLVL.

This clonotype was detected a few times. This chain joins TRBV5-1 and TRBJ2-3, with 13 bases matching TRBD2. J was trimmed by 2 bases and V by 1 base; bases with no gene match: 19. The CDR3 has 22 residues. In germline, CDR1 is SGHRS, CDR2 YFSETQ. CDR3: CASSLSLGLAGSHMGDTDTQYF. In DNA, the CDR3 is TGCGCCAGCAGCTTGTCCCTGGGACTAGCGGGATCTCATATGGGAGACACAGATACGCAGTATTTT.

This rearrangement joins TRBV20-1 to TRBJ2-1; D gene ambiguous. The germline CDR1 and CDR2 sequences are DFQATT and SNEGSKA (reference sequence). The V and J ends lost 0 bases and 5 bases respectively, with 8 bases between them. CDR3 size: 13 residues. The CDR3 nucleotides are TGCAGTGCTAGAGACCGTACCCACAATGAGCAGTTCTTC. This sequence encodes CSARDRTHNEQFF.